This paragraph covers one T cell receptor beta chain sequence. Its recognized antigen is unknown. Base quality data are lacking; no much larger clone is found one base away. Via the germline V gene (reference sequence), CDR1 is SEHNR and CDR2 FQNEAQ. V and J are truncated by 5 bases and 8 bases respectively, leaving an intervening sequence of 6 bases. Taken from cysteine to phenylalanine, the CDR3 has 10 residues. Only the CDR3 region is kept as DNA, spanning 30 bases read in frame from base 1. The sample belongs to a study of T cells after somatic rescue of genetic block (dated by TCRdb to the early 2020s). Broadly, across the study: What the study looked at was long-term robustness, specifically in a T-cell system that came about through somatic rescue of a genetic block in T-cell development.

The receptor library was made with the immunoSEQ multiplex PCR assay. TCRdb holds this immuneACCESS table with in-frame rearrangements only. Some clones are missing; in checked studies, unresolved V genes explain under half, and the rest has no known cause. The sample includes 110,000 or so clones, with 85% to 95% observed a single time. Together, the top ten hold roughly 1.5% of the sample. The clonotype comes from a woman aged 18 to 35. The receptor chain draws on TRBV7-9 and TRBJ1-2; no D gene can be assigned with confidence. The material sequenced was peripheral blood mononuclear cells (PBMCs). The CDR3 region has the sequence CASSPDGYTF. The DNA sequence is as follows: TGTGCCAGCAGCCCTGACGGCTACACCTTC.